One sample yielded the 18 T cell receptor beta chains listed below, sequenced in a study of cytomegalovirus exposure and HLA in healthy donors (dated by TCRdb to the late 2010s). Library generation was performed with the immunoSEQ multiplex PCR assay. For the multiplex PCR, a mixture combining 60 forward primers for TCR Vbeta segments and 13 reverse primers for TCR Jbeta segments was used. In TCRdb, the immuneACCESS table is reduced to in-frame sequences with V and J assigned. These tables do not hold every clone; where another copy was compared, an unresolved V gene accounts for under half, and the others remain unexplained. Across this sample there are about 78,000 clones, with around 70% seen only once. In total, the top ten clones hold 8.5% to 14% of the sample. The sample consisted of PBMCs. Receptor source: a woman in her thirties or forties in good health and CMV-seropositive.

The V gene is TRBV7-9, the J gene TRBJ1-1; D may be TRBD1 (5 bases). Germline CDR1 and CDR2: SEHNR and FQNEAQ (reference sequence). With 1 base removed from V and 4 bases from J, the gap between germline ends came to 10 bases. CDR3 size: 14 residues. CDR3 nucleotide sequence: TGTGCCAGCAGCTTAGGAGTTCAGGGCACTGAAGCTTTCTTT. Protein product: CASSLGVQGTEAFF.

CDR3 amino acids: CASCIGTSGSDTQYF. The CDR3 bases are TGCGCCAGCTGTATCGGAACTAGCGGCTCAGATACGCAGTATTTT. This chain joins TRBV10-2 and TRBJ2-3; 8 positions match TRBD2. Germline values: CDR1 WSHSY, CDR2 SAAADI. Germline trimming cut 8 bases from V and 4 bases from J; bases unmatched to any gene: 11. CDR3 length: 15 amino acids.

The V gene is TRBV15, the J gene TRBJ2-1, with TRBD2 as a possible D gene (5 bases). The CDR3 spans 14 residues. V lost 1 base to trimming and J lost 2 bases, with 6 bases between them. CDR1 LNHNV and CDR2 YYDKDF come from the germline V gene (reference sequence). CDR3 sequence (DNA): TGTGCCACCAGCAGAGTTAGCGCCTACAATGAGCAGTTCTTC. As protein: CATSRVSAYNEQFF. Supplemented by reference TRBV15 and TRBJ2-1, the full variable domain reads DAMVIQNPRYQVTQFGKPVTLSCSQTLNHNVMYWYQQKSSQAPKLLFHYYDKDFNNEADTPDNFQSRRPNTSFCFLDIRSPGLGDTAMYLCATSRVSAYNEQFFGPGTRLTVL.

This clone was counted a few times. The chain employs TRBV11-2 and TRBJ1-1; 9 nucleotides agree with TRBD1. With V trimmed by 3 bases and J by 5 bases, 4 bases remained unmatched. This CDR3 contains 14 residues. Germline V CDR1 and CDR2: SGHAT, FQNNGV. The CDR3 reads CASSFTGGQTEAFF. The CDR3 DNA reads as TGTGCCAGCAGCTTTACAGGGGGCCAAACTGAAGCTTTCTTT.

The J gene is TRBJ1-2, the V gene TRBV5-6, with 7 bases lining up with TRBD1. This CDR3 is built from 15 residues. Germline-derived CDR1 and CDR2 are SGHDT and YYEEEE. Trimming cost V 1 base and J 4 bases; bases outside gene matches: 7. The CDR3 region is CASSLKGGATYGYTF. The CDR3 region has the DNA TGTGCCAGCAGCTTGAAAGGGGGCGCCACCTATGGCTACACCTTC. The full variable domain, rest sourced from reference TRBV5-6 and TRBJ1-2, is DAGVTQSPTHLIKTRGQQVTLRCSPKSGHDTVSWYQQALGQGPQFIFQYYEEEERQRGNFPDRFSGHQFPNYSSELNVNALLLGDSALYLCASSLKGGATYGYTFGSGTRLTVV.

The V and J genes are TRBV6-1 and TRBJ2-6; TRBD1 matches 7 bases. Germline CDR1 reads MNHNS; CDR2 reads SASEGT. The CDR3 has 15 residues. The V and J ends lost 6 bases and 2 bases, in that order; junction bases with no gene match: 4. The CDR3 DNA reads TGTGCCAGCAGCCTTACAGGGGCTGGGGCCAACGTCCTGACTTTC. Its protein product is CASSLTGAGANVLTF.

The chain links TRBV4-3 to TRBJ1-1; no clear D. CDR1 LGHNA and CDR2 YSLEER come from the germline V gene. This CDR3 contains 14 residues. V was trimmed by 1 base and J by 6 bases, leaving 12 bases between them. This CDR3 is CASSQVASAPEAFF. The CDR3 DNA reads as TGCGCCAGCAGCCAAGTCGCCAGTGCCCCTGAAGCTTTCTTT.

The chain uses TRBV19 and TRBJ2-5; no clear D. Trimming shortened V by 5 bases and J by 3 bases, and 10 bases separated the two germline ends. Germline V gives CDR1 LNHDA, CDR2 SQIVND (reference sequence). The length of the CDR3 is 13 residues. For the CDR3, the DNA is TGTGCCAGTAGTTCAGACACGAAAGAGACCCAGTACTTC. Its protein product is CASSSDTKETQYF.

The V and J genes are TRBV7-9 and TRBJ1-4, with 8 bases fitting TRBD1. Germline V gives CDR1 SEHNR, CDR2 FQNEAQ (reference sequence). The CDR3 is made up of 14 amino acids. The junction had 5 bases not matched to a gene; V was cut back by 3 bases and J by 8 bases. The CDR3, as DNA: TGTGCCAGCAGCTTGGGACAGGCAAACGAAAAACTGTTTTTT. This sequence encodes CASSLGQANEKLFF. The variable domain in full, with the rest retrieved from reference TRBV7-9 and TRBJ1-4, is DTGVSQNPRHKITKRGQNVTFRCDPISEHNRLYWYRQTLGQGPEFLTYFQNEAQLEKSRLLSDRFSAERPKGSFSTLEIQRTEQGDSAMYLCASSLGQANEKLFFGSGTQLSVL.

This chain joins TRBV19 and TRBJ1-1; TRBD1 agrees at 9 bases. The CDR3 length is 15 residues. The trim removed 6 bases at V and 4 bases at J, leaving 9 bases unmatched. Germline values: CDR1 LNHDA, CDR2 SQIVND (reference sequence). The CDR3 region has the DNA TGTGCCAGTAGCTCACAGGGGGCGGGGATCACTGAAGCTTTCTTT. It codes for CASSSQGAGITEAFF.

The chain uses TRBV19 and TRBJ2-2, with 7 positions matching TRBD2. The V segment lost 5 bases and the J segment 5 bases; nucleotides outside the gene matches: 5. The CDR3 has 14 residues. Germline V gives CDR1 LNHDA, CDR2 SQIVND (reference sequence). In nucleotides, the CDR3 is TGTGCCAGTAGTGAGGGAGGGTATACCGGGGAGCTGTTTTTT. It specifies CASSEGGYTGELFF. The complete variable domain, with remaining parts taken from reference TRBV19 and TRBJ2-2, reads DGGITQSPKYLFRKEGQNVTLSCEQNLNHDAMYWYRQDPGQGLRLIYYSQIVNDFQKGDIAEGYSVSREKKESFPLTVTSAQKNPTAFYLCASSEGGYTGELFFGEGSRLTVL.

This sequence joins TRBV30 and TRBJ1-5; D remains unclear. Germline CDR1 is GTSNPN and CDR2 is SVGIG (reference sequence). V lost 1 base and J 4 bases, leaving 11 bases between the germline ends. The CDR3 is made up of 14 amino acids. CDR3 sequence (DNA): TGTGCCTGGAGTGCTTTTGACGGGAATCAGCCCCAGCATTTT. This sequence encodes CAWSAFDGNQPQHF.

This clone was seen just once. This rearrangement joins TRBV30 to TRBJ1-5; D is unresolved. Trimming cost V 4 bases and J 5 bases, with 18 bases left between them. The CDR3 is 15 residues long. The V gene's germline CDR1 is GTSNPN and CDR2 SVGIG (reference sequence). CDR3 nucleotide sequence: TGTGCCTGGAACCTAGGGAGCGGGGATGATCAGCCCCAGCATTTT. It encodes CAWNLGSGDDQPQHF.

This rearrangement joins TRBV9 to TRBJ1-2; 8 nucleotides match TRBD1. Germline V gene sequence: CDR1 SGDLS, CDR2 YYNGEE. The CDR3 extends over 13 amino acids. J lost 8 bases, V lost 9 bases, and 12 bases had no gene match. CDR3 residues: CAISSWTGKGYTF. CDR3 DNA sequence: TGTGCCATCTCCTCGTGGACAGGGAAAGGCTACACCTTC.

The gene calls are TRBV2 and TRBJ1-5; D remains unclear. The CDR3 sequence is 13 residues long. Germline V gene lookup returns CDR1 SNHLY and CDR2 FYNNEI. V shed 6 bases and J shed 7 bases, with 13 bases lying between them. The CDR3 bases are TGTGCCAGCAGGTTTTCAGCGATGCAGCCCCAGCATTTT. Protein sequence: CASRFSAMQPQHF.

The chain links TRBV19 to TRBJ1-3; D unresolved. This CDR3 has 14 amino acids. V shed 5 bases and J shed 0 bases, with 8 bases lying between them. The germline CDR1 and CDR2 sequences are LNHDA and SQIVND (reference sequence). The CDR3 DNA follows: TGTGCCAGTAGTTTGGGCAACTCTGGAAACACCATATATTTT. This gives the protein CASSLGNSGNTIYF.

The V gene is TRBV5-5, the J gene TRBJ1-2, with D possibly matching TRBD1 (5 bases). The CDR3 has 14 amino acids. The germline gives CDR1 SGHKS, CDR2 YYEKEE (reference sequence). Trimming stripped 4 bases from V and 5 bases from J, with 15 bases between. The CDR3 nucleotides are TGTGCCAGCAGCCAGTCGTCGGGGGGATATGGCTACACCTTC. Its translation is CASSQSSGGYGYTF.

The chain couples TRBV30 to TRBJ2-7; maybe TRBD1 (5 bases). Germline V gene data show CDR1 as GTSNPN and CDR2 as SVGIG (reference sequence). V lost 3 bases to trimming and J lost 3 bases, with 9 bases between them. The CDR3 loop spans 12 amino acids. CDR3 region: CAWRGLFYEQYF. The CDR3 DNA reads as TGTGCCTGGAGGGGGCTATTCTACGAGCAGTACTTC. Full variable domain (rest looked up from reference TRBV30 and TRBJ2-7): SQTIHQWPATLVQPVGSPLSLECTVEGTSNPNLYWYRQAAGRGLQLLFYSVGIGQISSEVPQNLSASRPQDRQFILSSKKLLLSDSGFYLCAWRGLFYEQYFGPGTRLTVT.